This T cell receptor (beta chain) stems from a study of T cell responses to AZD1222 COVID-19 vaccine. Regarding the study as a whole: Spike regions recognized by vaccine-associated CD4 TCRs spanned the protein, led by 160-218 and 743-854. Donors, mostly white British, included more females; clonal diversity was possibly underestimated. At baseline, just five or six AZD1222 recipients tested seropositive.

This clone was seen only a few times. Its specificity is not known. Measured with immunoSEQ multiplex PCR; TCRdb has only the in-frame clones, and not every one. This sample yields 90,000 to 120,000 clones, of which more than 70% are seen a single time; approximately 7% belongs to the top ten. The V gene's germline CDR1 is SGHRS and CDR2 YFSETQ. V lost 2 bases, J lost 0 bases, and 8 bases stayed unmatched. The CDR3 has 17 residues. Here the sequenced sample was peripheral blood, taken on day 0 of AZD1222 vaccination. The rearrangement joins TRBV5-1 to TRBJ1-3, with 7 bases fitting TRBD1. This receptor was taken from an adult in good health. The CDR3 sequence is CASSFGGRGDSGNTIYF. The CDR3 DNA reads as TGCGCCAGCAGCTTTGGCGGCAGGGGGGACTCTGGAAACACCATATATTTT.